This is a list of T cell receptor beta chains from one sample in a study of blood T cell repertoires in COVID-19. Sequencing was performed with immunoSEQ multiplex PCR; in TCRdb, only in-frame clones are kept and a portion is missing. Of 140,000 or so clones in the sample, 89% were seen once. Material for sequencing was peripheral blood. The origin of the receptors is a human donor in a cohort sampled during active COVID-19. The CDR3 runs from the conserved cysteine through the conserved F or W. D genes are given only for firm matches. Only some rows state a clone size, as once, few, many or a class for expanded clones.

j_call	v_call	clone_size	d_call	cdr3_nt	cdr3_aa
TRBJ1-1	TRBV25-1	-	-	TGTGCCAGCAGTGAATCGTTCAGGGGAAACACTGAAGCTTTCTTT	CASSESFRGNTEAFF
TRBJ1-4	TRBV6-5	few	-	TGTGCCAGCAGGCAAGACGGGAATAATGAAAAACTGTTTTTT	CASRQDGNNEKLFF
TRBJ2-7	TRBV6-6	once	-	TGTGCCAGCAGTGTACTGGGTACAGGGGACTCCGAGCAGTACTTC	CASSVLGTGDSEQYF
TRBJ2-2	TRBV5-5	-	TRBD1	TGTGCCAGCAGCGGGACAGGTGATTTGTCCGGGGAGCTGTTTTTT	CASSGTGDLSGELFF
TRBJ2-1	TRBV7-2	-	TRBD2	TGTGCCAGCAGCTTAGACAGCGGGAGCTCCTACAATGAGCAGTTCTTC	CASSLDSGSSYNEQFF
TRBJ1-1	TRBV6-5	-	-	TGTGCCAGCAGTTACCCCGAATCGACAGCTGAAGCTTTCTTT	CASSYPESTAEAFF
TRBJ2-6	TRBV6-5	-	-	TGTGCCAGCAGTTACTACGGCTCTGGGGCCAACGTCCTGACTTTC	CASSYYGSGANVLTF
TRBJ1-6	TRBV6-5	-	-	TGTGCCAGCAGTTACTCGACTTGGGATTCACCCCTCCACTTT	CASSYSTWDSPLHF
TRBJ2-1	TRBV25-1	-	-	TGTGCCAGCAGTGAGGAGCGATTCTACAATGAGCAGTTCTTC	CASSEERFYNEQFF
TRBJ2-3	TRBV2	-	TRBD2	TGTGCCAGCAGTGAACCGAGTAGACTAGCGGGGAGCACAGATACGCAGTATTTT	CASSEPSRLAGSTDTQYF
TRBJ2-7	TRBV14	-	-	TGTGCCAGCAGCCAAGGCCTACAGGGCGAGCAGTACTTC	CASSQGLQGEQYF
TRBJ1-2	TRBV5-1	-	TRBD1	TGCGCCAGCAGCTCACAGGGGGCAGGGGGTGGCTACACCTTC	CASSSQGAGGGYTF
TRBJ2-3	TRBV19	-	-	TGTGCCAGTAGTCCGTACCCCTTGACTGTCCGCACAGATACGCAGTATTTT	CASSPYPLTVRTDTQYF